These 13 T cell receptor beta chains share one sample of origin, sequenced in a study of blood T cell repertoires in COVID-19. Profiling relied on immunoSEQ multiplex PCR, and the TCRdb table lists in-frame clones only, not all of them. The sample consists of about 330,000 clones, 89% of them appearing once. The sequencing sample was made of peripheral blood. These receptors originate from a man younger than 35 who had recovered from COVID-19.

The rearrangement uses TRBV4-1 and TRBJ2-1; 7 bases line up with TRBD2. Germline-derived CDR1 and CDR2 are MGHRA and YSYEKL. The ends lost 0 bases at V and 16 bases at J; junction bases unmatched: 9. This CDR3 has 13 residues. CDR3 sequence (DNA): TGCGCCAGCAGCCAAGATCGGGGGGTACCGGTCTTCTTC. It is translated as CASSQDRGVPVFF.

The count of this clone is one. CDR3 in amino acids: CASSYRGGQPQHF. CDR3 bases: TGTGCCAGCAGTTACAGGGGTGGACAGCCCCAGCATTTT. The chain has TRBV27 and TRBJ1-5, with 7 positions matching TRBD1. The CDR3 spans 13 residues. The V gene's germline CDR1 is MNHEY and CDR2 SMNVEV (reference sequence). V lost 4 bases to trimming and J lost 7 bases; unmatched junction nucleotides: 4.

This sequence joins TRBV6-5 and TRBJ2-1; D remains ambiguous. CDR1 and CDR2 (germline): MNHEY, SVGAGI. V shed 2 bases and J shed 0 bases, with 8 bases lying between them. CDR3 length: 15 residues. The CDR3 sequence is CASSYNILSYNEQFF. The CDR3 nucleotides read TGTGCCAGCAGTTACAACATTCTCTCCTACAATGAGCAGTTCTTC.

V gene TRBV4-1 combines with J gene TRBJ1-2, with D tentatively TRBD1 (6 bases). From germline, CDR1 is MGHRA and CDR2 YSYEKL. V lost 4 bases, J lost 2 bases, and 14 bases lay in between. The CDR3 runs to 15 residues. The CDR3 protein is CASSLTGGGNYGYTF. The CDR3 DNA reads as TGCGCCAGCAGCCTGACAGGCGGTGGGAACTATGGCTACACCTTC.

The chain combines TRBV3-1 (or the pseudogene TRBV3-2) with TRBJ2-3; TRBD2 agrees at 12 bases. The trim removed 1 base at V and 3 bases at J, leaving 2 bases unmatched. Looked up from germline, CDR1 is LGHDT and CDR2 is YNNKEL (reference sequence). This CDR3 contains 16 residues. The chain's CDR3 is CASSQGTSGATDTQYF. The DNA for the CDR3 is TGTGCCAGCAGCCAAGGGACTAGCGGGGCGACAGATACGCAGTATTTT.

The chain links TRBV6-6 to TRBJ1-2; 7 bases are shared with TRBD1. The junction had 4 bases not matched to a gene; V was cut back by 4 bases and J by 5 bases. There are 13 residues in the CDR3. The germline V gene has CDR1 MNHNY and CDR2 SVGAGI (reference sequence). The CDR3 sequence is CASSLDRLYGYTF. In DNA form, the CDR3 reads TGTGCCAGCAGTTTGGACAGGCTATATGGCTACACCTTC.

This chain uses TRBV4-1 with TRBJ1-1; a possible D gene is TRBD1 (5 bases). Trimming shortened V by 0 bases and J by 4 bases, and 18 bases separated the two germline ends. The CDR3 runs 17 residues. Per the germline V gene, CDR1 is MGHRA and CDR2 is YSYEKL. The CDR3 loop is CASSQDRSQGLVTEAFF. CDR3 in DNA: TGCGCCAGCAGCCAAGATCGCAGTCAGGGTTTGGTCACTGAAGCTTTCTTT.

This clone occurred a few times. The chain joins TRBV28 to TRBJ2-7; TRBD1 agrees at 9 bases. Germline assignment: CDR1 MDHEN and CDR2 SYDVKM. V lost 6 bases, J lost 2 bases, and 8 bases stayed unmatched. The CDR3 extends over 15 amino acids. The DNA for the CDR3 is TGTGCCAGCAGCCGGGGGGACAGGGCCACCTACGAGCAGTACTTC. This gives the protein CASSRGDRATYEQYF.

The count of this clone is one. Given a much more abundant clone one base away, this may be a read error. This sample includes further DNA sequences coding for the same CDR3. This sequence joins TRBV11-2 and TRBJ1-1; 8 nucleotides agree with TRBD1. Unmatched junction bases numbered 2, after V lost 3 bases and J lost 2 bases. Per germline, CDR1 SGHAT and CDR2 FQNNGV. The CDR3 runs to 14 residues. The CDR3 nucleotides are TGTGCCAGCAGCTTTGGACAGGGCAACACTGAAGCTTTCTTT. This sequence encodes CASSFGQGNTEAFF.

As to this clone: The sample has other DNA sequences that encode this CDR3 too. The rearrangement uses TRBV5-4 and TRBJ2-7; D ambiguous. Between the trimmed V and J ends, which lost 4 bases and 3 bases, there was a span of 8 bases. The CDR3 is 12 residues long. CDR1 SGHNT and CDR2 YYREEE come from the germline V gene (reference sequence). The CDR3 spells CASSPTGYEQYF. Written as DNA, the CDR3 is TGTGCCAGCAGCCCGACTGGCTACGAGCAGTACTTC.

The V and J genes are TRBV7-3 and TRBJ1-1; the match to TRBD1 covers 8 bases. The CDR3 sequence is 13 residues long. Germline V gene sequence: CDR1 SGHTA, CDR2 FQGTGA. Trimming at V came to 6 bases and at J to 1 base, leaving 1 base not matched to a gene. The DNA for the CDR3 is TGTGCCAGCAGTGGACAGGGGAACACTGAAGCTTTCTTT. The encoded protein is CASSGQGNTEAFF.

The chain is built from TRBV6-4 and TRBJ2-5; D is possibly TRBD2 (6 bases). The CDR3 is 17 amino acids. CDR1 is MRHNA, CDR2 SNTAGT, per germline. The V end was cut by 0 bases, the J end by 4 bases, with 18 bases between. Written as DNA, the CDR3 is TGTGCCAGCAGTGACTCGACACGGGAGTGTGTTTTAGAGACCCAGTACTTC. Its translation: CASSDSTRECVLETQYF.

V gene TRBV5-4 combines with J gene TRBJ1-2, with 8 nucleotides matching TRBD1. Germline loops: CDR1 SGHNT, CDR2 YYREEE (reference sequence). This CDR3 comprises 16 residues. J gave up 7 bases and V 0 bases, and 11 bases lay outside the gene matches. The CDR3 region is CASSLAVGQGASGYTF. CDR3 nucleotides: TGTGCCAGCAGCTTGGCCGTAGGGCAGGGGGCCAGTGGCTACACCTTC.